These 18 T cell receptor beta chains were all obtained from the same sample, sequenced in a study of T cells in Graves' hyperthyroidism and ophthalmopathy. Amplification yielded TCR beta CDR3 regions, with RNA transcripts as the source. The HTBI primer set was used in a first-round RT-PCR of the TCR CDR3. Each CDR3 protein is one row after TCRdb ran MiXCR on the multiplex PCR reads. The table records about 420,000 distinct CDR3 sequences, roughly 13% of them present only once. Sequencing was carried out using blood. Receptors originate from a young woman with Graves' hyperthyroidism.

This clonotype was recorded many times. The chain couples TRBV6-2 or TRBV6-3 to TRBJ2-5, with D tentatively TRBD1 (6 bases). Germline V gene sequence: CDR1 MNHEY, CDR2 SVGEGT. Trimming shortened V by 0 bases and J by 4 bases, and 9 bases separated the two germline ends. The CDR3 covers 14 residues. The CDR3 DNA sequence: TGTGCCAGCAGTTACTCGGGGGCATCAGAGACCCAGTACTTC. Its translation: CASSYSGASETQYF.

This clonotype occurred a few times. CDR3 sequence: CASSVAEREAVTGELFF. The CDR3 coding sequence is TGTGCCAGCAGCGTAGCTGAAAGGGAGGCGGTCACCGGGGAGCTGTTTTTT. V gene TRBV9 combines with J gene TRBJ2-2; weak D call: TRBD2 (6 bases). Per the germline V gene, CDR1 is SGDLS and CDR2 is YYNGEE. The CDR3 is 17 amino acids. V was trimmed by 0 bases and J by 4 bases, leaving 16 bases between them.

About this clonotype itself: Germline and junction disagree at one end, which may indicate a read error. The chain combines TRBV24-1 with TRBJ2-5; 14 bases are shared with TRBD2. The CDR3 consists of 15 residues. The germline CDR1 and CDR2 sequences are KGHDR and SFDVKD. CDR3 bases: TGTGCCACCAGCGGACTAGCGGGAGGACGAGAGACCCGGTACTTC. Amino acid sequence: CATSGLAGGRETRYF.

This clonotype was detected only a few times. In DNA form, the CDR3 reads TGTGCCAGCAGCGTAGCCAGTTATCCTAATGAAAAACTGTTTTTT. Its translation is CASSVASYPNEKLFF. The gene calls are TRBV9 and TRBJ1-4; D is undetermined. Trimming shortened V by 0 bases and J by 3 bases, and 9 bases separated the two germline ends. The CDR3 consists of 15 residues. The germline V gene has CDR1 SGDLS and CDR2 YYNGEE.

The chain joins TRBV28 to TRBJ2-7; a weak D match, TRBD1 (6 bases). The CDR3 runs to 14 residues. In germline, CDR1 is MDHEN, CDR2 SYDVKM. V was cut by 10 bases and J by 3 bases, with 19 bases left in between. The CDR3 spells CATKGQLYYYEQYF. The CDR3 DNA is TGTGCCACCAAGGGACAACTCTACTACTACGAGCAGTACTTC.

This clonotype occurred a few times. The chain has TRBV15 and TRBJ1-3; no clear D. Looked up from germline, CDR1 is LNHNV and CDR2 is YYDKDF (reference sequence). The CDR3 is 15 amino acids. V lost 0 bases and J 1 base, leaving 7 bases between the germline ends. CDR3: CATSREWGSGNTIYF. CDR3 nucleotide sequence: TGTGCCACCAGCAGAGAATGGGGATCTGGAAACACCATATATTTT.

This rearrangement joins TRBV27 to TRBJ2-3; 13 bases agree with TRBD2. Per the germline V gene, CDR1 is MNHEY and CDR2 is SMNVEV (reference sequence). V lost 5 bases and J lost 3; bases outside the gene matches: 8. The CDR3 length is 17 residues. CDR3 nucleotides: TGTGCCAGCAGTCCCTGGACTAGCGGGAGTATGACAGATACGCAGTATTTT. Its protein product is CASSPWTSGSMTDTQYF.

V and J are TRBV7-9 and TRBJ1-2, with D perhaps matching TRBD1 (5 bases). Trimming pared 4 bases from V and 5 bases from J, leaving 20 bases between. In germline, CDR1 is SEHNR, CDR2 FQNEAQ (reference sequence). The CDR3 spans 16 residues. CDR3 DNA sequence: TGTGCCAGCAGCTACAAAGGTGGGGGTCGGGTTTATGGCTACACCTTC. It translates to CASSYKGGGRVYGYTF.

This clonotype was found many times. The chain employs TRBV28 and TRBJ2-7; 8 positions agree with TRBD1. Trimming cost V 6 bases and J 3 bases; bases outside gene matches: 10. Germline CDR1 reads MDHEN; CDR2 reads SYDVKM. The CDR3 is made up of 15 amino acids. The CDR3 is CASRIGTGSVYEQYF. In DNA, the CDR3 is TGTGCCAGCAGGATTGGGACAGGATCAGTCTACGAGCAGTACTTC.

With respect to this clonotype: An end of the junction does not agree with germline; a read error may underlie this. The chain joins TRBV20-1 to TRBJ2-5, with D unclear. The CDR3 loop spans 14 amino acids. CDR1 DFQATT and CDR2 SNEGSKA come from the germline V gene (reference sequence). The CDR3 spells CNAIISLSSETQYF. As DNA, the CDR3 is TGCAATGCTATCATATCCCTAAGCTCAGAGACCCAGTACTTC.

Ten or more counts support this clonotype. The CDR3 loop is CASSLDHNEQFF. Written as DNA, the CDR3 is TGTGCCAGCAGCTTAGATCACAATGAGCAGTTCTTC. The chain links TRBV7-2 to TRBJ2-1; the D is unclear. CDR3 length: 12 residues. Trimming took off 1 base at V and 5 bases at J, with 3 bases between the two ends. CDR1 is SGHTA and CDR2 is FQGNSA in the germline V gene.

The V call is TRBV12-3 or TRBV12-4, the J call TRBJ2-5; unclear D gene. V shed 6 bases and J shed 3 bases, with 14 bases lying between them. This CDR3 has 14 residues. CDR3 loop: CASRDSGPKETQYF. DNA for the CDR3: TGTGCCAGCAGAGATAGTGGACCGAAAGAGACCCAGTACTTC.

This clonotype has more than one count but fewer than ten. The chain recombines TRBV9 with TRBJ2-3, with D uncertain. CDR1 SGDLS and CDR2 YYNGEE come from the germline V gene. The CDR3 sequence is 15 residues long. Trimming shortened V by 4 bases and J by 7 bases, and 19 bases separated the two germline ends. In nucleotides, the CDR3 is TGTGCCAGCAGCCCCCGCAACAAACGCCCCCATACGCAGTATTTT. As protein: CASSPRNKRPHTQYF.

On this clonotype: A much larger clone lies a single base off, so this may be a read error. The genes are TRBV12-3 or TRBV12-4 and TRBJ1-5; possibly TRBD1 for D (6 bases). The CDR3 has 14 amino acids. V dropped 4 bases and J dropped 11 bases, with 18 bases sitting between them. The CDR3 loop reads CASSYQGRKETQHF. CDR3 nucleotide sequence: TGTGCCAGCAGTTATCAGGGGAGGAAGGAGACCCAGCATTTT.

This clonotype was seen more than once but under ten times. The chain combines TRBV4-1 with TRBJ2-1; 8 nucleotides agree with TRBD1. V shed 0 bases, J shed 8 bases, and the junction held 15 bases outside the gene matches. The CDR3 spans 18 residues. CDR1 is MGHRA, CDR2 YSYEKL, per germline. CDR3: CASSQEYSGGDLGDEQFF. CDR3 nucleotides: TGCGCCAGCAGCCAAGAATACTCAGGGGGCGACCTGGGCGATGAGCAGTTCTTC.

This clonotype was recorded at least ten times. The chain carries TRBV7-2 and TRBJ2-7; 13 nucleotides agree with TRBD2. Trimming cost V 5 bases and J 1 base; bases outside gene matches: 8. The CDR3 is made up of 17 amino acids. The germline gives CDR1 SGHTA, CDR2 FQGNSA. CDR3 coding DNA: TGTGCCAGCAGCGGACGGACTAGCGGGAGCGGGTCCTACGAGCAGTACTTC. Its translation: CASSGRTSGSGSYEQYF.

This chain uses TRBV9 with TRBJ2-1, with TRBD2 matching 8 bases. The length of the CDR3 is 15 residues. Germline V lookup: CDR1 SGDLS, CDR2 YYNGEE. V shed 3 bases, J shed 9 bases, and the junction held 11 bases outside the gene matches. CDR3 nucleotides: TGTGCCAGCAGCGCCCTCAGCGGGAGAGGTGTTGAGCAGTTCTTC. Amino acid sequence: CASSALSGRGVEQFF.

Many counts were recorded for this clonotype. V usage is TRBV15 and J usage is TRBJ1-6, with 8 bases matching TRBD1. The ends lost 3 bases at V and 9 bases at J; junction bases unmatched: 7. The CDR3 sequence is 15 residues long. The germline V gene encodes CDR1 LNHNV and CDR2 YYDKDF (reference sequence). As DNA, the CDR3 is TGTGCCACCAGCAGGACACAGGGGGAAGGTTCACCCCTCCACTTT. Its translation: CATSRTQGEGSPLHF.